The present TCR beta chain was sequenced within a study of T cells in women clearing cervical HPV infection. In the study overall: Controls gave blood once infection was undetectable; cases at lesion identification.

Points on this clone: Its specificity is not known. The read halts 3 residues ahead of the CDR3 end, with the missing end drawn from the germline J gene.

The length of the CDR3 is 14 residues. Trimming removed 5 bases at V and 8 bases at J, with 15 bases between. CDR1 is SEHNR, CDR2 FQNEAQ, per germline (reference sequence). Generated by immunoSEQ multiplex PCR, the TCRdb table keeps only in-frame clones and is missing some. This sample contains approximately 38,000 clones. Findings and caveats of the study: T-cell numbers per sample were unknown and may explain richness differences. It is unknown whether associations predate infection; no effector/memory or HPV-specific sorting.

The chain carries TRBV7-9 and TRBJ1-4; D possibly corresponds to TRBD1 (6 bases). Specimen: blood buffy coat. The receptor's source is a woman between 18 and 69 years old with a cervical HPV16 infection that either progressed to CIN3+ or cleared (not recorded which). The CDR3 sequence is CASSVGRGKEKLFF. The sequenced CDR3 bases are TGTGCCAGCAGCGTAGGCAGGGGTAAAGAAAAA.